This TCR beta chain came from a study of blood T cell repertoires in COVID-19. About the study: Samples came from the United States, Italy and Spain, spanning acute and convalescent COVID-19. PBMCs, B-cell-depleted T cells, or T cells were the source of the cDNA or gDNA that made up the material.

Per the authors' pipeline: Counts of nucleated cells, estimated from reference gene primer amplification, were obtained. Generated by immunoSEQ multiplex PCR, the TCRdb table keeps only in-frame clones and is missing some. V and J calls and clone size are those listed in that table; D and trimming were worked out from the DNA. The data contain some 370,000 clones, about 90% of them singletons. The sequence came from a man younger than 35 with active or convalescent COVID-19. Sequencing input: peripheral blood.

The CDR3 bases are TGTGCCAGCAGCTTACTGGACGGGAATTACGAAGGGCAGTACTTC. Its translation: CASSLLDGNYEGQYF. V gene TRBV5-4 combines with J gene TRBJ2-7; a possible D gene is TRBD2 (5 bases). V was pared by 2 bases and J by 9 bases, with 21 bases between. The CDR3 consists of 15 residues. Germline V gene sequence: CDR1 SGHNT, CDR2 YYREEE (reference sequence). The full variable domain, rest sourced from reference TRBV5-4 and TRBJ2-7, is ETGVTQSPTHLIKTRGQQVTLRCSSQSGHNTVSWYQQALGQGPQFIFQYYREEENGRGNFPPRFSGLQFPNYSSELNVNALELDDSALYLCASSLLDGNYEGQYFGPGTRLTVT.